This T cell receptor beta chain was captured in a study of blood T cell repertoires in COVID-19. Method: immunoSEQ multiplex PCR; TCRdb's copy keeps in-frame clones and lacks some. The sample includes 19,000 or so clones, roughly 85% of them seen just once. This clone has a single count. This CDR3 spans 15 amino acids. From germline, CDR1 is SGHRS and CDR2 YFSETQ. V was clipped by 0 bases and J by 4 bases, with 10 bases between them. The sequence came from a human donor in a cohort sampled during active COVID-19. The material sequenced was peripheral blood. The chain links TRBV5-1 to TRBJ2-2, with D perhaps matching TRBD1 (5 bases). The CDR3 sequence: CASSLGLRVTGELFF. The CDR3 DNA reads TGCGCCAGCAGCTTGGGCCTCAGGGTCACCGGGGAGCTGTTTTTT.